The 13 T cell receptor beta chains below were found in one sample sequenced in a study of CD8+ T cells in alopecia areata. Sequencing used cDNA as its template, made by extracting RNA and reverse transcribing it. Sequenced by immunoSEQ multiplex PCR; TCRdb stores in-frame clones only, minus some. The profile shows about 200,000 clones, 58% of them singletons. The treatment here: oral pan-JAK inhibitor, 5-10 mg twice daily. The source material was CD4+ T cells sorted from blood, sampled at week 24, from a patient treated with tofacitinib. The origin of the receptors is a human donor with alopecia areata.

The rearrangement uses TRBV15 and TRBJ2-2, with no clear D. Trimming removed 5 bases from V and 10 bases from J, with 17 bases in between. This CDR3 comprises 14 residues. Germline CDR1 and CDR2: LNHNV and YYDKDF (reference sequence). Here the CDR3 reads CATSRGVGSMELFF. CDR3 nucleotide sequence: TGTGCCACCAGCCGAGGCGTGGGCAGTATGGAGCTGTTTTTT.

The table lists this clone with a count of one. The chain is built from TRBV30 and TRBJ2-1; 9 bases line up with TRBD1. The J segment lost 7 bases and the V segment lost 4 bases, leaving 8 bases of the junction unmatched. CDR3 length: 14 amino acids. Germline-derived CDR1 and CDR2 are GTSNPN and SVGIG (reference sequence). The DNA of the CDR3 is TGTGCCTGGAACGGAGTGACAGGGGGGAATGAGCAGTTCTTC. Translation: CAWNGVTGGNEQFF.

This clone was detected a few times. The chain uses TRBV10-3 and TRBJ1-4; D may be TRBD1 (5 bases). Germline values: CDR1 ENHRY, CDR2 SYGVKD. The CDR3 sequence is 13 residues long. With 0 bases removed from V and 13 bases from J, the gap between germline ends came to 12 bases. The CDR3 region has the DNA TGTGCCATCAGTGAGTCGACTCGAGGGGTACTGTTTTTT. Amino acids: CAISESTRGVLFF.

The chain links TRBV7-3 to TRBJ2-3, with TRBD2 as a possible D gene (6 bases). The V and J ends lost 4 bases and 1 base respectively, with 12 bases between them. The CDR3 totals 15 residues. Looked up from germline, CDR1 is SGHTA and CDR2 is FQGTGA. The CDR3 coding sequence is TGTGCCAGCAGCTCACGGGACTCAGGCACAGATACGCAGTATTTT. Translated, it gives CASSSRDSGTDTQYF.

The J gene is TRBJ2-7, the V gene TRBV23-1; perhaps TRBD1 as D (6 bases). TRBV23-1 has ORF status, its function being uncertain. CDR3 length: 14 residues. The germline V and J ends were trimmed by 6 bases and 2 bases, with 14 bases remaining between them. As DNA, the CDR3 is TGCGCCAGCAGCAGGGGTTCCAGAACCTACGAGCAGTACTTC. Translating it yields CASSRGSRTYEQYF.

The table lists this clone with a few counts. V and J are TRBV14 and TRBJ1-4, with 7 bases lining up with TRBD1. CDR3 length equals 16 residues. Germline V lookup: CDR1 SGHDN, CDR2 FVKESK. J gave up 0 bases and V 1 base, and 2 bases lay outside the gene matches. CDR3 DNA sequence: TGTGCCAGCAGCCAAGGAGGGACAGCAACTAATGAAAAACTGTTTTTT. Its protein is CASSQGGTATNEKLFF.

This clone showed up many times. The chain recombines TRBV6-6 with TRBJ2-5, with D possibly TRBD2 on 6 matching bases. The germline CDR1 and CDR2 sequences are MNHNY and SVGAGI (reference sequence). The CDR3 is made up of 15 amino acids. V lost 4 bases and J lost 7, with 19 bases in between. In DNA form, the CDR3 reads TGTGCCAGCAGTTCTCTCACGGGCCGGCGGGGGACCCAGTACTTC. Protein product: CASSSLTGRRGTQYF.

In this sample, this clone turned up a few times. The gene calls are TRBV5-1 and TRBJ1-1; 9 positions agree with TRBD1. CDR1 and CDR2 (germline): SGHRS, YFSETQ. Losses at the gene ends were 0 bases for V and 3 bases for J; bases not matched to a gene: 6. The CDR3 is 16 amino acids. The CDR3 sequence is CASSLGTGAQDTEAFF. The CDR3 region has the DNA TGCGCCAGCAGCTTGGGGACAGGGGCTCAGGACACTGAAGCTTTCTTT.

The V and J genes are TRBV5-4 and TRBJ1-3; 10 nucleotides line up with TRBD1. V shed 4 bases, J shed 7 bases, and the junction held 2 bases outside the gene matches. The CDR3 extends over 13 amino acids. Germline V gene sequence: CDR1 SGHNT, CDR2 YYREEE (reference sequence). The CDR3 nucleotides are TGTGCCAGCAGCGCGGGACAGGGGAACACCATATATTTT. This gives the protein CASSAGQGNTIYF.

This clone was picked up one time. Its ends do not fully match the called genes, so a read error is possible. The chain employs TRBV5-1 and TRBJ2-1; 9 bases agree with TRBD2. There are 14 residues in the CDR3. Germline-derived CDR1 and CDR2 are SGHRS and YFSETQ. The CDR3 coding sequence is TGCGCCAACAGCTTGACTAGCGGTCTCGATGAGCAGTTCTTC. It translates to CANSLTSGLDEQFF.

The chain joins TRBV9 to TRBJ2-2, with 7 bases identical to TRBD2. From germline, CDR1 is SGDLS and CDR2 YYNGEE. V shed 4 bases and J 4 bases; nucleotides not matched to a gene: 7. The CDR3 loop spans 15 amino acids. CDR3 in amino acids: CASSRGTGGTGELFF. DNA of the CDR3: TGTGCCAGCAGCCGAGGGACGGGAGGCACCGGGGAGCTGTTTTTT.

The J gene is TRBJ2-7, the V gene TRBV7-2; D unclear. The CDR3 is 13 residues long. Per germline, CDR1 SGHTA and CDR2 FQGNSA. V dropped 5 bases and J dropped 5 bases, with 13 bases sitting between them. The CDR3 DNA follows: TGTGCCAGCAGCCCGTCGAACGACAACGAGCAGTACTTC. This encodes CASSPSNDNEQYF.

This clone appeared a few times. The gene calls are TRBV5-1 and TRBJ2-2; the match to TRBD2 covers 10 bases. V dropped 4 bases and J dropped 7; count of bases not matched to a gene: 10. The CDR3 extends over 16 amino acids. Germline CDR1 SGHRS, CDR2 YFSETQ. The CDR3 loop is CASSLSGRIDGGELFF. DNA for the CDR3: TGCGCCAGCAGCCTTAGCGGGAGGATCGATGGCGGGGAGCTGTTTTTT.